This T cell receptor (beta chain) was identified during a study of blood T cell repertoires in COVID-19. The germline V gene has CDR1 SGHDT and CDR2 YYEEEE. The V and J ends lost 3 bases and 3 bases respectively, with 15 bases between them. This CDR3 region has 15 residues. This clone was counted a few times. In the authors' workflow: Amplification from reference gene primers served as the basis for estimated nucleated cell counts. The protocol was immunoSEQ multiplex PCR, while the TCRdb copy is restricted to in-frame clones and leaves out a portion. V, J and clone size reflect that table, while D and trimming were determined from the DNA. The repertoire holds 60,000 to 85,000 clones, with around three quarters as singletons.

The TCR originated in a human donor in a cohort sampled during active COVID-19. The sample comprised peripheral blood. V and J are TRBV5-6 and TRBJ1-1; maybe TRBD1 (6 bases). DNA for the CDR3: TGTGCCAGCAGCTCTGATACAGGGAGTCACACTGAAGCTTTCTTT. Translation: CASSSDTGSHTEAFF.